The 3 T cell receptor beta chains in this list originate from one sample, sequenced in a study of T cells in Graves' hyperthyroidism and ophthalmopathy. Authors of the study amplified TCR beta CDR3 regions from RNA transcripts. The HTBI set primed first-round TCR CDR3 RT-PCR. TCRdb analysed the multiplex PCR reads with MiXCR anew, one entry per CDR3 protein. The table records roughly 420,000 distinct CDR3 sequences, roughly 13% of them present only once. The sequencing input was blood. The origin of the receptors is a woman aged 18-29 years with Graves' hyperthyroidism.

This clonotype was counted a few times. The chain couples TRBV4-2 to TRBJ2-7; 8 nucleotides line up with TRBD2. Losses at the gene ends were 3 bases for V and 3 bases for J; bases not matched to a gene: 10. The CDR3 is made up of 16 amino acids. Germline V gives CDR1 LGHNA, CDR2 YNFKEQ. CDR3: CASSQVPGLDYYEQYF. Here the CDR3 DNA reads TGTGCCAGCAGCCAGGTCCCGGGACTAGACTACTACGAGCAGTACTTC.

The chain joins TRBV10-1 to TRBJ2-7; D may be TRBD2 (6 bases). Trimming removed 0 bases from V and 6 bases from J, with 12 bases in between. Germline loops: CDR1 WNHNN, CDR2 SYGVQD (reference sequence). The length of the CDR3 is 14 residues. The DNA for the CDR3 is TGCGCCAGCAGTGAGTCGACGGAGGGCGGCGAGCAGTACTTC. Translated, it gives CASSESTEGGEQYF.

Many counts were recorded for this clonotype. J is TRBJ1-2 and V is TRBV11-3; 8 nucleotides line up with TRBD1. CDR3 length: 13 amino acids. The germline CDR1 and CDR2 sequences are SGHNT and YENEEA. J was trimmed by 2 bases and V by 10 bases; bases with no gene match: 6. CDR3 protein: CATRQGTNYGYTF. CDR3 sequence (DNA): TGTGCCACCCGACAGGGGACGAACTATGGCTACACCTTC.